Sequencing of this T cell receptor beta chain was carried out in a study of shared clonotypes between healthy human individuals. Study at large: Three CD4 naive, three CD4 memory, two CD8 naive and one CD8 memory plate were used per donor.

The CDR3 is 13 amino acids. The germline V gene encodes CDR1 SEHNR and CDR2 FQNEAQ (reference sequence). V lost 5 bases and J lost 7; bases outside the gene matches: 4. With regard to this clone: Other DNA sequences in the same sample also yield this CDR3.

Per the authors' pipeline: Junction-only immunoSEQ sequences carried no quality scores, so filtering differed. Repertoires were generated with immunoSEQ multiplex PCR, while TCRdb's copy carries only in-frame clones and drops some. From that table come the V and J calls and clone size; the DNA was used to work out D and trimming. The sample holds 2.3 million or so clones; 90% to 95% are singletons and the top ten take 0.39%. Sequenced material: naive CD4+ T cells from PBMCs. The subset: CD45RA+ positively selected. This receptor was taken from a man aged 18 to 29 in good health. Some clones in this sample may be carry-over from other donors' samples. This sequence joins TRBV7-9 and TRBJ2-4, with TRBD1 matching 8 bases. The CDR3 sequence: CASSPGQGNIQYF. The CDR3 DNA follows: TGTGCCAGCAGCCCTGGACAGGGTAACATTCAGTACTTC.